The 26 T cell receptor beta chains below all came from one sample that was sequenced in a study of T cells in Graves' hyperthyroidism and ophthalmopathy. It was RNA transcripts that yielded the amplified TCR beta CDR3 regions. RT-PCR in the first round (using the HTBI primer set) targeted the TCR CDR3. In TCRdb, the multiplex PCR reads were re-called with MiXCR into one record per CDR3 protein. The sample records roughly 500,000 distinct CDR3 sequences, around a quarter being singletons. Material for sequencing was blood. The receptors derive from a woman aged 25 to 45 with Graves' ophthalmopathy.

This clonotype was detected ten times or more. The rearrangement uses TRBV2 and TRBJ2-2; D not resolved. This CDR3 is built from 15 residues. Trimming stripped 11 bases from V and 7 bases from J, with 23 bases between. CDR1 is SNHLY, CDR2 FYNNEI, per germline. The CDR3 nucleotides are TGTGCCCTAAAGACGGCCGAAGGGCCGGTCGGGGAGCTGTTTTTT. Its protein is CALKTAEGPVGELFF.

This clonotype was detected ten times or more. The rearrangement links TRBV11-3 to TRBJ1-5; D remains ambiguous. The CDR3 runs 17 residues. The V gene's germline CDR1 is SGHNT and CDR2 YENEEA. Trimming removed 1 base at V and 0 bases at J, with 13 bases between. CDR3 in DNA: TGTGCCAGCAGCTTAGGGTTTGGCAAGGATAGCAATCAGCCCCAGCATTTT. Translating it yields CASSLGFGKDSNQPQHF.

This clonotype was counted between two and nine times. This CDR3 is CASSQEGLDEQYF. The CDR3 coding sequence is TGCGCCAGCAGCCAAGAGGGGTTGGACGAGCAGTACTTC. The V call is TRBV4-1, the J call TRBJ2-7; D ambiguous. V shed 0 bases and J shed 5 bases, with 8 bases lying between them. CDR1 MGHRA and CDR2 YSYEKL come from the germline V gene. There are 13 residues in the CDR3.

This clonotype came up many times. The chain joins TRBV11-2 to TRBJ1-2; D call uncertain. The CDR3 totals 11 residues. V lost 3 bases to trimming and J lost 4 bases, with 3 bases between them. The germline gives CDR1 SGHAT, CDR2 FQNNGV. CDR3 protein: CASSFRYGYTF. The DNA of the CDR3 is TGTGCCAGCAGCTTCCGCTATGGCTACACCTTC.

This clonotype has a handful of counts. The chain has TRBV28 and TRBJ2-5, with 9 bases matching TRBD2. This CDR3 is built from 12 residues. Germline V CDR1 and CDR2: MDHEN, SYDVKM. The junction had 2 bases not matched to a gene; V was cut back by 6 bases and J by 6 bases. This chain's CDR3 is CASRSGRQTQYF. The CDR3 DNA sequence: TGTGCCAGCAGGAGCGGGAGGCAGACCCAGTACTTC.

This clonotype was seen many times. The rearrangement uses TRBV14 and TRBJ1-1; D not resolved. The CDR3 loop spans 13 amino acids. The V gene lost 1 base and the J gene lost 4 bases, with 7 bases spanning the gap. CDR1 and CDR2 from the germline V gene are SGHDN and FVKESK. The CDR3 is CASSQVDATEAFF. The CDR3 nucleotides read TGTGCCAGCAGCCAAGTCGACGCCACTGAAGCTTTCTTT.

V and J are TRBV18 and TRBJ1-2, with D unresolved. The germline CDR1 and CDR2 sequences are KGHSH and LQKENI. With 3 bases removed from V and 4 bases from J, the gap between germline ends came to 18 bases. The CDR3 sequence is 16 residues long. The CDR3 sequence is CASSPRSPDWSYGYTF. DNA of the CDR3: TGTGCCAGCTCACCCCGATCCCCCGATTGGAGCTATGGCTACACCTTC.

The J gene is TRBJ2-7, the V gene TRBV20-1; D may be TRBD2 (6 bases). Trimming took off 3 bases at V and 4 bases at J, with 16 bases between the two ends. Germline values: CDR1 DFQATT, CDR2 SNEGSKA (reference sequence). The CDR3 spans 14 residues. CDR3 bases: TGCAGTGCTAGGGGGGGAGGTAAACTTTACGAGCAGTACTTC. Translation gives CSARGGGKLYEQYF.

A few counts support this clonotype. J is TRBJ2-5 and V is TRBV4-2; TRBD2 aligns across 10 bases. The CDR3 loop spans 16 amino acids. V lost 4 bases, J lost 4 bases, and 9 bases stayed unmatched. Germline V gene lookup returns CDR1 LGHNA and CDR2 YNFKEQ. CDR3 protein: CASSPNLAGEGETQYF. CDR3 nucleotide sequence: TGTGCCAGCAGCCCTAACCTAGCGGGGGAAGGAGAGACCCAGTACTTC.

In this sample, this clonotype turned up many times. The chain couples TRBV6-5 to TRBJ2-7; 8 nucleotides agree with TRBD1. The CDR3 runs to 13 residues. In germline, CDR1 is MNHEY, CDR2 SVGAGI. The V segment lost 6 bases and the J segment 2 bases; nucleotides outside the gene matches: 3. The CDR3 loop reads CASRQGQAYEQYF. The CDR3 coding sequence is TGTGCCAGCAGGCAGGGACAGGCCTACGAGCAGTACTTC.

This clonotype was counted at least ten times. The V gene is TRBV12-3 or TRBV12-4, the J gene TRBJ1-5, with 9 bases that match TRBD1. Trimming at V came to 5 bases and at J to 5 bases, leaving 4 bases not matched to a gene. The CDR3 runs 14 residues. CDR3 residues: CASSRGQGYQPQHF. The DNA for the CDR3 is TGTGCCAGCAGTCGGGGACAGGGTTATCAGCCCCAGCATTTT.

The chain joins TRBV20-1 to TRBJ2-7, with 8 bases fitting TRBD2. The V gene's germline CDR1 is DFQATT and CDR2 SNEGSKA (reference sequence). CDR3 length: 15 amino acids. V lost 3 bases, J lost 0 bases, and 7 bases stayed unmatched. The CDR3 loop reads CSARGAGGLSYEQYF. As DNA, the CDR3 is TGCAGTGCTAGGGGTGCGGGAGGACTCTCCTACGAGCAGTACTTC.

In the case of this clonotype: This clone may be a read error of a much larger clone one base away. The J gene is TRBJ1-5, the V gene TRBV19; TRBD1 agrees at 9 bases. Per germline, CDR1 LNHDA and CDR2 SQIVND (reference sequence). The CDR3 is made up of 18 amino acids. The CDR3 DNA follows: TGTGCCAGTACCCTCGGAGGGACAGGGCAGTATAGCTATCAGCCCCAGCATTTT. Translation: CASTLGGTGQYSYQPQHF.

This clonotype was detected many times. CDR3 nucleotides: TGTGCCAGCAGTGGGCAGGTGGGGCTTAATTCACCCCTCCACTTT. Residues: CASSGQVGLNSPLHF. This sequence joins TRBV6-1 and TRBJ1-6, with D tentatively TRBD1 (5 bases). Germline V lookup: CDR1 MNHNS, CDR2 SASEGT. This CDR3 is 15 amino acids long. V shed 4 bases and J shed 6 bases, with 13 bases lying between them.

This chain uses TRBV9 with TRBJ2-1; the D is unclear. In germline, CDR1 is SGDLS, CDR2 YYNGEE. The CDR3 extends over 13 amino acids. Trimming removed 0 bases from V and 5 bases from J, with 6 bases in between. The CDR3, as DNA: TGTGCCAGCAGCGTAGCTGGCGACAATGAGCAGTTCTTC. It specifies CASSVAGDNEQFF.

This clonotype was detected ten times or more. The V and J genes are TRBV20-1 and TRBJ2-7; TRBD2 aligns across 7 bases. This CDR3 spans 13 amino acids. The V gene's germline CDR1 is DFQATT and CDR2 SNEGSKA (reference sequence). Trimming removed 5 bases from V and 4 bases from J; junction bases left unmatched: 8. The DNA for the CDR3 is TGCAGTGCTTCCCCTCTCGGGGGGTACGAGCAGTACTTC. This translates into CSASPLGGYEQYF.

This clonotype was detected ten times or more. CDR3 protein: CASNGGQNTEAFF. The CDR3 DNA reads TGTGCCAGCAACGGAGGCCAGAACACTGAAGCTTTCTTT. The chain employs TRBV6-1 and TRBJ1-1; D gene ambiguous. Germline CDR1 is MNHNS and CDR2 is SASEGT. The CDR3 length is 13 residues. V was pared by 7 bases and J by 1 base, with 10 bases between.

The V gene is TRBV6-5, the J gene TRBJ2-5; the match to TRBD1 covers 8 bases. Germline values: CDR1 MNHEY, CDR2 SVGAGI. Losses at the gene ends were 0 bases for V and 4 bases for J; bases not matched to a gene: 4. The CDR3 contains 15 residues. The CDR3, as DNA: TGTGCCAGCAGTTACTCGACAGGGGCGGTAGAGACCCAGTACTTC. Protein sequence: CASSYSTGAVETQYF.

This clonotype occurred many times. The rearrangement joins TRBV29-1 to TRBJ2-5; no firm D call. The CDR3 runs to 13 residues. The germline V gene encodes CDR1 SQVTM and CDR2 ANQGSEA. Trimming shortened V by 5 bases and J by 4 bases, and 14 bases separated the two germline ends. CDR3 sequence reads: CSVFDPPAETQYF. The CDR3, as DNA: TGCAGCGTTTTCGACCCCCCCGCAGAGACCCAGTACTTC. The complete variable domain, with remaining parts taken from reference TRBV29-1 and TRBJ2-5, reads SAVISQKPSRDICQRGTSLTIQCQVDSQVTMMFWYRQQPGQSLTLIATANQGSEATYESGFVIDKFPISRPNLTFSTLTVSNMSPEDSSIYLCSVFDPPAETQYFGPGTRLLVL.

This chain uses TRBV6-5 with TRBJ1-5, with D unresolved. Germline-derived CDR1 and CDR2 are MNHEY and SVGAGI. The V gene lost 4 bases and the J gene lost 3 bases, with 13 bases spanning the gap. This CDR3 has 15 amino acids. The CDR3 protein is CASSFSLATNQPQHF. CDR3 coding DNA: TGTGCCAGCAGTTTTTCTCTGGCCACCAATCAGCCCCAGCATTTT.

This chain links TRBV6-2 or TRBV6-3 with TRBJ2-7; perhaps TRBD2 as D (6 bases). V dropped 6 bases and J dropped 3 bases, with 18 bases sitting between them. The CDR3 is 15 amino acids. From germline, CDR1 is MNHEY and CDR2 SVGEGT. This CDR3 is CASRRLVGGGYEQYF. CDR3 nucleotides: TGTGCCAGCAGACGTTTAGTCGGGGGTGGCTACGAGCAGTACTTC.

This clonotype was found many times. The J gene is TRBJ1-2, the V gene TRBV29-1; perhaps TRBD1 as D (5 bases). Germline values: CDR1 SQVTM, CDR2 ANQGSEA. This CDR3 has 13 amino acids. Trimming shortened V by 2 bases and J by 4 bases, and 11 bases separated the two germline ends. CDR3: CSVETGSLYGYTF. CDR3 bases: TGCAGCGTTGAAACAGGTTCCCTCTATGGCTACACCTTC. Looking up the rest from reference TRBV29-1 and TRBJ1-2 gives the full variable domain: SAVISQKPSRDICQRGTSLTIQCQVDSQVTMMFWYRQQPGQSLTLIATANQGSEATYESGFVIDKFPISRPNLTFSTLTVSNMSPEDSSIYLCSVETGSLYGYTFGSGTRLTVV.

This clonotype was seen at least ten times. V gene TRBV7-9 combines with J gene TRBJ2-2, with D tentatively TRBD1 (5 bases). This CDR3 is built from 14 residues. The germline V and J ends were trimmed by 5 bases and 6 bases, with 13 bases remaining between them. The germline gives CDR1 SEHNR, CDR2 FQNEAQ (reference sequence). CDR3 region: CASSARVVSGELFF. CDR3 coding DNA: TGTGCCAGCAGCGCCAGGGTGGTATCCGGGGAGCTGTTTTTT. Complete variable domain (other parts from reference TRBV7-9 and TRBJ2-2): DTGVSQNPRHKITKRGQNVTFRCDPISEHNRLYWYRQTLGQGPEFLTYFQNEAQLEKSRLLSDRFSAERPKGSFSTLEIQRTEQGDSAMYLCASSARVVSGELFFGEGSRLTVL.

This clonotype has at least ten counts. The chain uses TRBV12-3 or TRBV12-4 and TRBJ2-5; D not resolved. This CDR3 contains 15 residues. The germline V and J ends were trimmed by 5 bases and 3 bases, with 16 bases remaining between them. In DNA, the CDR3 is TGTGCCAGCAGTGGTCAAACGGGTCCCGAAGAGACCCAGTACTTC. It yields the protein CASSGQTGPEETQYF.

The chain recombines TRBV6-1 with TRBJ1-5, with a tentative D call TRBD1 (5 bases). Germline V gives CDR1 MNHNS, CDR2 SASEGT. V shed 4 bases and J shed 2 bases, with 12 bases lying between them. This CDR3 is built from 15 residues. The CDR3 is CASSAPGSGNQPQHF. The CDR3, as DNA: TGTGCCAGCAGTGCACCAGGGTCTGGCAATCAGCCCCAGCATTTT.

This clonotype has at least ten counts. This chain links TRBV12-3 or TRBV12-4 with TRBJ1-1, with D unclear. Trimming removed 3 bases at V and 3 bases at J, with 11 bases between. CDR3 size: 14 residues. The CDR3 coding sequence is TGTGCCAGCAGTTTCTGGCAGTGGGACACTGAAGCTTTCTTT. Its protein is CASSFWQWDTEAFF.